These 3 T cell receptor beta chains originate from one sample sequenced in a study of early T cells in non-severe SARS-CoV-2 infection. A single record per CDR3 protein comes from TCRdb applying MiXCR to the 5' RACE reads. The sample shows approximately 66,000 distinct CDR3 sequences, approximately 12% of them seen only once. The specimen comprised whole blood, sampled at baseline. These receptor sequences come from an adult who was a healthcare worker with PCR-confirmed SARS-CoV-2 infection or an uninfected control (not recorded which). The donor label of this sample is uncertain.

The chain links TRBV6-5 to TRBJ1-6; weak D call: TRBD1 (6 bases). Trimming pared 1 base from V and 4 bases from J, leaving 11 bases between. The CDR3 has 16 residues. Per the germline V gene, CDR1 is MNHEY and CDR2 is SVGAGI. CDR3: CASSYLGQGYNSPLHF. Here the CDR3 DNA reads TGTGCCAGCAGTTACTTGGGGCAGGGGTATAATTCACCCCTCCACTTT.

CDR3 sequence: CASSQVGSRADTQYF. Here the CDR3 DNA reads TGCGCCAGCAGCCAAGTTGGTTCTAGGGCAGATACGCAGTATTTT. The chain couples TRBV4-1 to TRBJ2-3; D remains ambiguous. In germline, CDR1 is MGHRA, CDR2 YSYEKL. V shed 1 base and J shed 4 bases, with 12 bases lying between them. The CDR3 is 15 amino acids.

Ten or more counts support this clonotype. J is TRBJ2-1 and V is TRBV3-1, with 14 bases matching TRBD2. Germline loops: CDR1 LGHDT, CDR2 YNNKEL (reference sequence). The CDR3 has 16 amino acids. The ends lost 4 bases at V and 9 bases at J; junction bases unmatched: 8. CDR3 protein: CASSRGTSGGPGEQFF. CDR3 bases: TGTGCCAGCAGCCGGGGGACTAGCGGGGGCCCAGGTGAGCAGTTCTTC.